One TCR beta chain is described in this entry. Its antigen specificity is not known. Base-call qualities are not available, and no considerably larger clone is one nucleotide away. Explained via the paper, the time point label denotes: baseline before first vaccination. Samples from vaccinated people were obtained from the UK trials COV001 and COV002, which included a single-blind randomized controlled phase 2/3 trial of AZD1222 (ChAdOx1 nCoV-19) in healthy adults. For TCRbeta chain sequencing, PBMC samples were collected from trial participants at day 0 and at day 28 after the second dose. The data are from a study of T cell responses to AZD1222 COVID-19 vaccine (dated by TCRdb to about 2021). Concerning the study at large: AZD1222 recipients whose second dose came at about 4 weeks and those whose second dose came at about 12 weeks were combined into one group, since spike-specific TCR depth and breadth did not differ between the two schedules. Trial participants were enrolled by age into 18-55, 56-69 and 70-plus year subgroups, with roughly 150, 30 and 60 TCR-sequenced participants respectively. TCR sequencing covered 230 or so trial participants: approximately 200 given two doses of AZD1222 and 26 given two doses of MenACWY control vaccine.

The CDR3 measures 13 amino acids from cysteine to phenylalanine. Left in the record is the CDR3 DNA by itself, 39 bases read in frame from the first base. At the junction V is shortened by 2 bases and J by 6 bases, with 11 bases in between. Sequences SGDLS (CDR1) and YYNGEE (CDR2) are obtained from the germline V gene. What the work shows at the level of the full study, not this receptor alone: After two AZD1222 doses, both the breadth and the depth of spike-specific TCRs were significantly higher than at day 0 and than in MenACWY recipients. Nearly half of unique spike-specific TCRs reportedly recognized epitopes outside regions mutated in the B.1.351 and B.1.1.7 variants. Participants were mostly white British, with more females than males. The authors suggested clonal diversity may have been underestimated. In the small 56-69-year group, the increase in depth fell short of significance, most likely because of low power. Conclusions about previously exposed vaccinees were limited because only a handful of AZD1222 recipients were SARS-CoV-2 seropositive at baseline. CD4 TCRs associated with the vaccine covered the entire spike protein, and the dominant responses were in regions 160-218 and 743-854. Because no day 14 peak-response samples were available, repertoires were characterized only after the peak T cell response.

The CDR3 regions of human TCRbeta chains were analyzed by immunosequencing. In the paper's pipeline: TCRs in the repertoires were matched against a reference library of SARS-CoV-2-specific TCRs that had been generated with the MIRA antigen-specificity platform. Breadth meant the fraction of unique TCRs that were SARS-CoV-2-associated, whereas depth meant the fraction of total T cells that were SARS-CoV-2-associated. Using the MIRA data, each spike-specific TCR was assigned both to the spike region to which the TCR was reactive and to a CD4 or CD8 class. Log10-transformed breadth and depth values were compared by one-way ANOVA with Sidak's multiple comparisons tests. Drawn from immuneACCESS, this table holds only the in-frame rearrangements with V and J called that TCRdb kept. Clones are partly lost; checked studies trace under half to an unresolved V gene and leave the rest unexplained. V, J and clone size are taken as reported in that table, and D and trimming were inferred from the DNA itself. In all, the sample holds roughly 120,000 clones, and 88% of those were seen once. The ten largest clones add up to less than 6% of the sample.

The receptor chain draws on TRBV9 and TRBJ1-2, with no reliable assignment of the D segment. This material consisted of peripheral blood, taken on day 0 of AZD1222 vaccination. This clonotype was obtained from an adult in good health. CDR3 region: CASSVRLTDGYTF. The DNA is as follows: TGTGCCAGCAGCGTCCGATTGACCGATGGCTACACCTTC.